These T cell receptor beta chains were read from a single sample in a study of T cell changes during pregnancy in multiple sclerosis. This table comes from immunoSEQ multiplex PCR, and its TCRdb copy is limited to in-frame clones, with some not included. The sample carries tens of thousands of clones, approximately 92% recorded once. The input for sequencing was CD8+ T cells from peripheral blood mononuclear cells, taken in the third trimester of pregnancy. The source is a female donor with multiple sclerosis, enrolled in a pregnancy study. CDR3s include the opening cysteine and the closing phenylalanine or tryptophan. Each record gives: J gene, V gene, D gene, clone size, CDR3 protein, CDR3 DNA. A D gene is named only where the DNA matches it firmly. Size tells how often a clone was seen (once, few, many) or the class of an expanded clone, and some rows leave it out.

TRBJ1-2	TRBV4-1	TRBD1	.	CASSHWDSYGYTF	TGCGCCAGCAGCCATTGGGACAGTTATGGCTACACCTTC
TRBJ1-1	TRBV7-8	TRBD1	.	CASSPTGVNTEAFF	TGTGCCAGCAGCCCAACAGGGGTGAACACTGAAGCTTTCTTT
TRBJ2-1	TRBV27	TRBD2	.	CASSLSGGLAGTGAQFF	TGTGCCAGCAGTTTATCGGGGGGACTAGCGGGAACCGGAGCGCAGTTCTTC
TRBJ1-2	TRBV6-1	.	.	CASSPLARNYGYTF	TGTGCCAGCAGCCCCCTCGCCCGGAACTATGGCTACACCTTC
TRBJ2-1	TRBV27	.	.	CASRKGYNEQFF	TGTGCCAGCAGAAAGGGGTACAATGAGCAGTTCTTC
TRBJ1-2	TRBV27	.	.	CASSPGSSNYGYTF	TGTGCCAGCAGTCCGGGGAGCTCTAACTATGGCTACACCTTC
TRBJ2-7	TRBV10-3	.	.	CAISGQISYEQYF	TGTGCCATCAGTGGACAGATTAGCTACGAGCAGTACTTC
TRBJ2-7	TRBV7-9	.	.	CASSWTTTDEQYF	TGTGCCAGCAGCTGGACTACGACTGACGAGCAGTACTTC
TRBJ2-7	TRBV5-5	TRBD1	.	CASSSYGQAAYEQYF	TGTGCCAGCAGCTCATACGGACAGGCAGCCTACGAGCAGTACTTC
TRBJ1-4	TRBV30	TRBD1	.	CAWRAGGSEKLFF	TGTGCCTGGAGGGCAGGGGGAAGTGAAAAACTGTTTTTT
TRBJ2-2	TRBV4-1	.	.	CASSQVGGTGELFF	TGCGCCAGCAGCCAGGTCGGAGGGACCGGGGAGCTGTTTTTT
TRBJ1-1	TRBV5-4	.	.	CASSLSGQKAFF	TGTGCCAGCAGCTTGTCAGGACAGAAAGCTTTCTTT
TRBJ1-2	TRBV6-6	TRBD1	.	CASSYYTGAYGYTF	TGTGCCAGCAGTTACTATACAGGGGCCTATGGCTACACCTTC
TRBJ2-7	TRBV7-2	TRBD2	.	CASSSTSGISYEQYF	TGTGCCAGCAGCTCGACTAGCGGGATCTCCTACGAGCAGTACTTC
TRBJ1-5	TRBV5-5	.	.	CASSPTPGGVKGNQPQHF	TGTGCCAGCAGCCCGACGCCGGGGGGGGTCAAGGGCAATCAGCCCCAGCATTTT
TRBJ2-7	TRBV11-2	.	once	CASSLGQVHYEQYF	TGTGCCAGCAGCTTAGGACAGGTACACTACGAGCAGTACTTC
TRBJ1-3	TRBV7-9	.	.	CASSLLGAGNTIYF	TGTGCCAGCAGCTTATTAGGGGCTGGAAACACCATATATTTT
TRBJ2-5	TRBV5-4	TRBD1	.	CASSFPRTGAEETQYF	TGTGCCAGCAGCTTCCCCCGGACAGGGGCCGAAGAGACCCAGTACTTC
TRBJ2-1	TRBV27	TRBD2	.	CASYTSGESGGLYNEQFF	TGTGCCAGCTACACTTCCGGCGAGAGCGGGGGCCTCTACAATGAGCAGTTCTTC
TRBJ2-7	TRBV27	.	.	CASSLFGAYEQYF	TGTGCCAGCAGTTTATTCGGTGCCTACGAGCAGTACTTC
TRBJ2-7	TRBV10-2	TRBD1	.	CASKSGTGPYEQYF	TGCGCCAGCAAGTCCGGGACAGGACCCTACGAGCAGTACTTC
TRBJ1-1	TRBV4-3	TRBD1	.	CASSQGRTGADTEAFF	TGCGCCAGCAGCCAAGGCAGAACAGGGGCGGACACTGAAGCTTTCTTT
TRBJ2-5	TRBV7-7	.	once	CASSSRDTLEDQYF	TGTGCCAGCAGCTCCCGGGACACGCTGGAGGACCAGTACTTC
TRBJ1-2	TRBV14	.	.	CASSYRQTNYGYTF	TGTGCCAGCAGCTATAGACAGACTAACTATGGCTACACCTTC
TRBJ2-7	TRBV27	TRBD1	.	CASSLSSTGVFDEQYF	TGTGCCAGCAGTTTATCGTCGACAGGGGTTTTTGACGAGCAGTACTTC
TRBJ2-2	TRBV7-6	.	.	CASSLTSRGRTGELFF	TGTGCCAGCAGCCTCACGTCTAGGGGAAGAACCGGGGAGCTGTTTTTT
TRBJ2-1	TRBV14	TRBD2	once	CASRGTSVSSYNEQFF	TGTGCCAGCAGGGGGACTAGCGTAAGCTCCTACAATGAGCAGTTCTTC
TRBJ2-1	TRBV5-4	.	.	CASSFRAGGDEQFF	TGTGCCAGCAGCTTCAGGGCCGGGGGTGATGAGCAGTTCTTC
TRBJ1-5	TRBV4-3	.	.	CASSQAREPQHF	TGCGCCAGCAGCCAAGCTCGGGAGCCCCAGCATTTT
TRBJ2-7	TRBV5-1	.	.	CASSLGDKIEQYF	TGCGCCAGCAGCTTGGGGGACAAAATCGAGCAGTACTTC
TRBJ2-7	TRBV9	.	.	CASSVEDSGRYEQYF	TGTGCCAGCAGCGTAGAGGATAGCGGCCGCTACGAGCAGTACTTC
TRBJ2-7	TRBV4-3	.	.	CASSQDAQGSSYEQYF	TGCGCCAGCAGCCAAGACGCCCAGGGCAGCTCCTACGAGCAGTACTTC
TRBJ2-7	TRBV5-8	.	.	CASSFGGSLDEQYF	TGTGCCAGCAGCTTTGGTGGCTCCCTGGACGAGCAGTACTTC
TRBJ2-7	TRBV5-5	.	.	CASSLEDYREFYEQYF	TGTGCCAGCAGCTTGGAGGATTACAGGGAGTTCTACGAGCAGTACTTC
TRBJ1-2	TRBV30	TRBD1	.	CACPRDSGGNYGYTF	TGTGCCTGCCCTCGGGACAGTGGGGGGAACTATGGCTACACCTTC
TRBJ1-4	TRBV27	.	.	CASSLWAWQPNEKLFF	TGTGCCAGCAGTTTATGGGCGTGGCAGCCAAATGAAAAACTGTTTTTT
TRBJ2-7	TRBV14	.	.	CASSLVPFYEQYF	TGTGCCAGCAGCTTAGTCCCGTTCTACGAGCAGTACTTC
TRBJ2-7	TRBV11-2	.	.	CASSLVVGVAYEQYF	TGTGCCAGCAGCTTAGTGGTAGGAGTTGCATACGAGCAGTACTTC
TRBJ1-1	TRBV11-2	.	.	CASSLPRGDTEAFF	TGTGCCAGCAGCTTACCAAGGGGTGATACTGAAGCTTTCTTT
TRBJ1-1	TRBV27	.	.	CASSLQGGGTEAFF	TGTGCCAGCAGTCTTCAGGGCGGCGGCACTGAAGCTTTCTTT
TRBJ2-5	TRBV28	TRBD1	.	CASVTGTGLETQYF	TGTGCCAGCGTAACCGGGACAGGGCTAGAGACCCAGTACTTC
TRBJ2-6	TRBV5-1	.	.	CASKIGGGVSSGANVLTF	TGCGCCAGCAAAATAGGAGGAGGGGTTAGCTCTGGGGCCAACGTCCTGACTTTC
TRBJ2-3	TRBV10-3	TRBD2	.	CAISLRERGGTDTQYF	TGTGCCATCAGTCTGAGGGAGCGGGGAGGCACAGATACGCAGTATTTT
TRBJ2-7	TRBV5-1	.	.	CASSPSSYEQYF	TGCGCCAGCAGCCCGAGCTCCTACGAGCAGTACTTC
TRBJ2-7	TRBV27	TRBD2	.	CASSSSGGPVTYEQYF	TGTGCCAGCAGTTCCAGCGGGGGGCCGGTAACCTACGAGCAGTACTTC
TRBJ2-2	TRBV2	.	.	CASSTVEGETGELFF	TGTGCCAGCAGTACGGTAGAGGGAGAAACCGGGGAGCTGTTTTTT
TRBJ2-7	TRBV6-1	.	.	CASSEADTENHEQYF	TGTGCCAGCAGTGAAGCAGACACGGAAAACCACGAGCAGTACTTC
TRBJ2-2	TRBV15	TRBD2	.	CATSRDRRLAGGRGELFF	TGTGCCACCAGCAGAGATCGTCGCCTAGCGGGAGGGCGGGGGGAGCTGTTTTTT
TRBJ2-7	TRBV29-1	.	.	CSVEEPGEEQYF	TGCAGCGTTGAAGAGCCCGGAGAAGAGCAGTACTTC
TRBJ2-7	TRBV6-1	.	.	CASMGLKPYEQYF	TGTGCCAGCATGGGACTCAAACCCTACGAGCAGTACTTC
TRBJ2-1	TRBV7-6	.	.	CASSLGGSYNEQFF	TGTGCCAGCAGCTTGGGGGGATCCTACAATGAGCAGTTCTTC
TRBJ2-7	TRBV5-5	TRBD1	.	CASSQIQGGSYEQYF	TGTGCCAGCAGCCAGATACAGGGGGGCTCCTACGAGCAGTACTTC
TRBJ2-2	TRBV25-1	TRBD2	.	CASSAGTGGLFF	TGTGCCAGCAGTGCTGGGACGGGGGGGCTGTTTTTT
TRBJ2-7	TRBV27	.	.	CASSLSRRAYEQYF	TGTGCCAGCAGTTTATCCCGCAGGGCCTACGAGCAGTACTTC
TRBJ1-1	TRBV4-1	TRBD1	.	CASSHHNKQGLNTEAFF	TGCGCCAGCAGCCACCACAATAAACAGGGGTTGAACACTGAAGCTTTCTTT